The present T cell receptor beta chain was sequenced within a study of blood T cell repertoires in COVID-19. Study overall: Italy, Spain and the United States were the sources of the convalescent and acute COVID-19 samples. Sample material is recorded as cDNA or gDNA derived from T cells, B-cell-depleted T cells, or PBMCs.

From germline, CDR1 is SGHRS and CDR2 YFSETQ. CDR3 length: 16 amino acids. Trimming removed 4 bases at V and 3 bases at J, with 18 bases between. In the authors' workflow: Estimation of nucleated cell counts relied on the amplification of reference gene primers. Clones were sequenced by immunoSEQ multiplex PCR, and TCRdb holds only the in-frame ones, with some missing. The V and J calls and clone size were taken over from that table, and D and trimming were inferred from the DNA. There are some 71,000 clones in the sample; 84% occur only once, and approximately 20% lies in the top ten. This clone was seen a few times.

Sequences were obtained from peripheral blood. V gene TRBV5-1 combines with J gene TRBJ2-3, with a possible D match to TRBD1 (6 bases). This TCR came from a woman aged 45-65 years with acute or convalescent COVID-19. CDR3 DNA: TGCGCCAGCAGCCTCCTGAGCAGGGGTGGAACAGATACGCAGTATTTT. Translation: CASSLLSRGGTDTQYF.